This T cell receptor (beta chain) was sequenced during a study of T cell responses to AZD1222 COVID-19 vaccine (dated by TCRdb to the early 2020s). General notes on the study: AZD1222 recipients given second doses at about 4 weeks or at about 12 weeks were pooled, since spike-specific TCR depth and breadth were not found to differ between the two schedules. Enrollment into the trials was organized by age into subgroups of 18-55, 56-69 and 70-plus years, and those subgroups contained roughly 140, 27 and 60 TCR-sequenced participants, respectively. TCR sequencing was performed for some 250 trial participants, of whom 200 to 210 were given two doses of AZD1222 and around 26 were given two doses of MenACWY control vaccine. Broad study findings and their caveats: The 56-69-year group was small, and its depth increase did not reach significance, likely because of low power. The whole spike protein was spanned by vaccine-associated CD4 TCRs, and dominant responses were seen in regions 160-218 and 743-854. Participants were mostly white British and included more females than males, and it was suggested by the authors that clonal diversity may have been underestimated. After two AZD1222 doses, both the breadth and the depth of spike-specific TCRs were significantly higher than at day 0 and than in MenACWY recipients. Epitopes outside the regions mutated in the B.1.351 and B.1.1.7 variants were reportedly recognized by nearly half of the unique spike-specific TCRs. Conclusions about previously exposed vaccinees are limited, since just five to seven AZD1222 recipients were seropositive for SARS-CoV-2 at baseline. Because no day 14 peak-response samples were available, the repertoires could be characterized only after the peak T cell response.

Reading the label with the study, this specimen's time point is: baseline before first vaccination. Vaccinee samples were obtained from the UK trials COV001 and COV002, which included a single-blind randomized controlled phase 2/3 trial of AZD1222 (ChAdOx1 nCoV-19) in healthy adults. For TCRbeta chain sequencing, PBMC samples from trial participants were taken at day 0 and at day 28 after the second dose. The CDR3 regions of human TCRbeta chains were analyzed by immunosequencing. As for the authors' bioinformatics: TCRs in the repertoires were matched against a reference library of SARS-CoV-2-specific TCRs that had been generated with the MIRA antigen-specificity platform. Breadth was defined as the fraction of unique TCRs that were SARS-CoV-2-associated, and depth was defined as the fraction of total T cells that were SARS-CoV-2-associated. Using the MIRA data, each spike-specific TCR was assigned both to the spike region to which the TCR was reactive and to a CD4 or CD8 class. Log10-transformed breadth and depth values were compared by one-way ANOVA with Sidak's multiple comparisons tests. TCRdb took over this immuneACCESS table, retaining in-frame rearrangements with V and J assigned. Such tables are incomplete; in checked studies, under half of the missing clones stem from an unresolved V gene, and the remainder is unexplained. Clonal size and the V and J genes are those of that table, whereas D and trimming came from the DNA. The sample includes around 120,000 clones, with around 90% observed a single time. About 1.2% of the sample is taken by the ten largest.

In the case of this clone: What antigen it recognizes has not been identified. Base qualities are not provided; no much larger clone lies one nucleotide away.

V loses 4 bases at its end and J loses 1 base; junction bases beyond the gene matches: 6. CDR1 and CDR2 are drawn from the germline V gene: KGHSH, LQKENI. From the cysteine up to the phenylalanine, the CDR3 has a length of 17 residues. Only the CDR3 DNA stays, 51 bases, in frame from base 1. The sequencing used peripheral blood, collected on day 0 of AZD1222 vaccination. The chain is assembled from TRBV18 and TRBJ1-4; 10 junctional bases match TRBD1. This receptor was taken from an adult in good health. The CDR3 sequence is CASSLRDRGGTNEKLFF. The DNA is as follows: TGTGCCAGCTCACTCAGGGACAGGGGAGGAACTAATGAAAAACTGTTTTTT.